Listed below are T cell receptor beta chains from one sample, sequenced in a study of CD8+CD57+ T cells in acquired aplastic anemia. TCRdb used MiXCR to reprocess the reads, holding one entry per CDR3 protein. This table holds 90,000 to 120,000 distinct CDR3 sequences, around 49% found once. The sample comprised sorted CD4+, CD8+, or CD8+CD57+ T cells (not recorded which) from PBMCs. The receptors come from a human donor in good health, serving as a control. CDR3s include the opening cysteine and the closing phenylalanine or tryptophan. A D gene is named only where the DNA matches it firmly. Size values are once, few and many counts, or a class for expanded clones, and some rows have none.

>-|TRBV5-1|-|TRBJ2-3
TGCGCCAGCAGCCAAGTTGGAGGGGGTGATACGCAGTATTTT
CASSQVGGGDTQYF
>many|TRBV20-1|-|TRBJ2-7
TGCAGTGCTAGTCGCACGGAATCCTACGAGCAGTACTTC
CSASRTESYEQYF
>-|TRBV24-1|TRBD1|TRBJ2-1
TGTGCCAACTCGGGACAGGGGAACAATGAGCAGTTCTTC
CANSGQGNNEQFF
>-|TRBV5-6|-|TRBJ2-1
TGTGCCAGCAGAGTTTCGCCGGGACAAAGGGATGAGCAGTTCTTC
CASRVSPGQRDEQFF
>-|TRBV11-1|TRBD2|TRBJ2-5
TGTGCCAGCAGCTTGCGACTAGCGGGAGGTCCGAGGGAAGAGACCCAGTACTTC
CASSLRLAGGPREETQYF
>-|TRBV10-1|TRBD2|TRBJ2-2
TGCGCCAGCACCTCACCCCCTAGCGGGATTTCTACCGGGGAGCTGTTTTTT
CASTSPPSGISTGELFF
>few|TRBV29-1|-|TRBJ2-7
TGCAGCATAGCGACAGGATCCGAGCAGTACTTC
CSIATGSEQYF
>-|TRBV11-1|-|TRBJ2-7
TGTGCCAGCAGCTTACCACACAGGGACGAGCAGTACTTC
CASSLPHRDEQYF
>-|TRBV2|TRBD1|TRBJ1-1
TGTGCCAGCAGCGGGACAGTCGAAGCTTTCTTT
CASSGTVEAFF
>-|TRBV7-6|-|TRBJ2-7
TGTGCCAGCAGCTTAGGCGGAGGCAGGAACCGGTACGAGCAGTACTTC
CASSLGGGRNRYEQYF
>many|TRBV20-1|-|TRBJ1-3
TGCAGTGCTAGGAGGTTAGGAGGAAACACCATATATTTT
CSARRLGGNTIYF
>few|TRBV19|-|TRBJ1-1
TGTGCCAGTAGTATAGCGGGACCCTCCGCTGAAGCTTTCTTT
CASSIAGPSAEAFF
>many|TRBV7-2|-|TRBJ2-1
TGTGCCAGCGCCCGGCCAGGAACGAATGAGCAGTTCTTC
CASARPGTNEQFF
>many|TRBV6-2/TRBV6-3|-|TRBJ2-5
TGTGCCAGCAGTCCAGACTCGACGACACTAACGGAGACCCAGTACTTC
CASSPDSTTLTETQYF
>many|TRBV7-9|-|TRBJ2-3
TGTGCCAGCAGCAAAGTGGGGGACCCCTTCCCAGATACGCAGTATTTT
CASSKVGDPFPDTQYF
>-|TRBV10-3|-|TRBJ1-5
TGTGCCATCAGTCGGGACACCGATCAGCCCCAGCATTTT
CAISRDTDQPQHF
>-|TRBV7-2|-|TRBJ2-1
TGTGCCAGCAGCCTCACGCCGTATGAGCAGTTCTTC
CASSLTPYEQFF
>-|TRBV24-1|-|TRBJ2-2
TGTGCCACCAGTGATGCTGACCGTAACACCGGGGAGCTGTTTTTT
CATSDADRNTGELFF
>-|TRBV4-1|-|TRBJ2-2
TGCGCCAGCAGCCAAGTCAGTCAGCCGTGGAGCACCGGGGAGCTGTTTTTT
CASSQVSQPWSTGELFF
>once|TRBV19|TRBD1|TRBJ2-1
TGTGCCAGTAAACGAACCGGGACAGATCGGAATGAGCAGTTCTTC
CASKRTGTDRNEQFF
>few|TRBV2|TRBD2|TRBJ2-7
TGTGCCAGCAGCCCGGGACTAGCGGCTTACGAGCAGTACTTC
CASSPGLAAYEQYF
>-|TRBV12-3/TRBV12-4|-|TRBJ1-2
TGTGCCCAACAGCATGACTATGGCTACACCTTC
CAQQHDYGYTF
>-|TRBV7-3|TRBD1|TRBJ2-7
TGTGCCAGCGGACAGGGTTACGAGCAGTACTTC
CASGQGYEQYF
>once|TRBV9|-|TRBJ2-1
TGTGCCAGCAGCGTAGCAGGTATCGAGCAGTTCTTC
CASSVAGIEQFF
>-|TRBV7-2|-|TRBJ1-6
TGTGCCAGCAGCTTAGAAACGGGATCACCCCTCCACTTT
CASSLETGSPLHF
>-|TRBV4-2|TRBD1|TRBJ2-5
TGTGCCAGCAGCCAAAAAGACAGGGTACAAGAGACCCAGTACTTC
CASSQKDRVQETQYF
>once|TRBV5-1|TRBD2|TRBJ2-7
TGCGCCAGCAGCTCGGGACTAGCGGGAGTCGGGGAGCAGTACTTC
CASSSGLAGVGEQYF
>many|TRBV20-1|-|TRBJ2-2
TGCAGTGCTCGGGACACAAACACCGGGGAGCTGTTTTTT
CSARDTNTGELFF
>-|TRBV19|TRBD1|TRBJ2-7
TGTGCCAGTAGTTCGGACAGGGGGACCTACGAGCAGTACTTC
CASSSDRGTYEQYF
>-|TRBV25-1|-|TRBJ2-7
TGTGCCAGCCGTGGAGCCGGCGCAGCCGAGCAGTACTTC
CASRGAGAAEQYF
>-|TRBV2|-|TRBJ2-5
TGTGCCAGCAGTGACTGGGAGACCCAGTACTTC
CASSDWETQYF
>-|TRBV2|-|TRBJ2-7
TGTGCCAGCAGTGACGTGGCGGTACCCTACGAGCAGTACTTC
CASSDVAVPYEQYF
>many|TRBV7-2|TRBD2|TRBJ2-7
TGTGCCAGCAGCTCCGGGGGGGCGTCGGGCGAGCAGTACTTC
CASSSGGASGEQYF
>-|TRBV7-8|-|TRBJ2-3
TGTGCCAGCAGCTTGCCGGGTCCACAAGAGGATACGCAGTATTTT
CASSLPGPQEDTQYF
>many|TRBV10-2|TRBD2|TRBJ2-1
TGCGCCAGCAGTGATACGACTAGGCGGGGGGGCCTCAATGAGCAGTTCTTC
CASSDTTRRGGLNEQFF
>-|TRBV11-1|TRBD1|TRBJ2-1
TGTGCCAGCAGCTCCGCGACAGGGGCCTACAGTGAGCAGTTCTTC
CASSSATGAYSEQFF
>-|TRBV6-1|TRBD1|TRBJ1-2
TGTGCCAGCAGCCTACAAACCGGGACAGGGGTAGGCTACACCTTC
CASSLQTGTGVGYTF
>few|TRBV2|-|TRBJ1-1
TGTGCCAGCAGTGAAAGTAGTTACATGAACACTGAAGCTTTCTTT
CASSESSYMNTEAFF
>-|TRBV2|-|TRBJ1-1
TGTGCCAGCAGTGAGACGGTGAGTCCTGAAGCTTTCTTT
CASSETVSPEAFF
>many|TRBV9|-|TRBJ2-3
TGTGCCAGCAGCGTAGACGGCGGATCTAGCACAGATACGCAGTATTTT
CASSVDGGSSTDTQYF
>-|TRBV10-3|-|TRBJ2-3
TGTGCCATAAAAAGCAGCCAAGATACGCAGTATTTT
CAIKSSQDTQYF
>-|TRBV25-1|TRBD1|TRBJ1-6
TGTGCCAGCAGTTTGACAGGGCACAATTCACCCCTCCACTTT
CASSLTGHNSPLHF
>-|TRBV19|-|TRBJ1-5
TGTGCCAGTAGTATAGACCGTTCCAATCAGCCCCAGCATTTT
CASSIDRSNQPQHF
>-|TRBV25-1|-|TRBJ2-3
TGTGCCAGCAGTGAATCCAGGACGGCCTGGGGTACGCAGTATTTT
CASSESRTAWGTQYF
>-|TRBV4-3|-|TRBJ1-2
TGCGCCAGCAGCCAAGGGCAAACCTCCTGGGGCTACACCTTC
CASSQGQTSWGYTF
>-|TRBV7-6|-|TRBJ2-7
TGTGCCAGCAGCTCAATGGGGGCAAGCGAGCAGTACTTC
CASSSMGASEQYF
>-|TRBV2|-|TRBJ2-7
TGTGCCAGCCTCACAGGGACCTACGAGCAGTACTTC
CASLTGTYEQYF
>-|TRBV5-1|TRBD2|TRBJ2-7
TGCGCCAGCAGCTCTAGCGGGGGTAACTACGAGCAGTACTTC
CASSSSGGNYEQYF
>many|TRBV5-5|-|TRBJ2-7
TGTGCCAGCAGCTGGGCCAGGGGCTCCTACGAGCAGTACTTC
CASSWARGSYEQYF
>-|TRBV7-9|TRBD2|TRBJ2-7
TGTGCCAGCAGCTTGGCCGGACTAGCATCCGAGCAGTACTTC
CASSLAGLASEQYF
>-|TRBV25-1|TRBD1|TRBJ2-1
TGTGCCAGCAGTGATCTACCGGGACAGGGTTCCAATGAGCAGTTCTTC
CASSDLPGQGSNEQFF
>-|TRBV2|-|TRBJ2-1
TGTGCCAGCATCAGGACTGGCGACAATGAGCAGTTCTTC
CASIRTGDNEQFF
>few|TRBV7-2|-|TRBJ2-7
TGTGCCAGCAGCTTCCTCTCCTACGAGCAGTACTTC
CASSFLSYEQYF